The rows below give T cell receptor beta chains drawn from one sample of a study of radiation and T cells in renal cell carcinoma. TCRdb keeps only in-frame clones here, not all; method: immunoSEQ multiplex PCR. Of around 16,000 clones in the sample, about half were seen once. The specimen was tumor tissue, collected from a patient whose treatment included radiotherapy and nephrectomy. These receptors all stem from a woman aged 55-70 years with renal cell carcinoma. CDR3s include the opening cysteine and the closing phenylalanine or tryptophan. Fields, in order: D gene, V gene, clone size, J gene, CDR3 DNA, CDR3 protein. D genes are given only for firm matches. Size is omitted from some rows. Given values are once, few, many or a class for expanded clones.

d_gene: NA; v_gene: TRBV6-9; abundance: few; j_gene: TRBJ1-2; CDR3nt: TGTGCCAGCAGTTCCCAGGGCGGCTACACCTTC; CDR3aa: CASSSQGGYTF
d_gene: NA; v_gene: TRBV18; abundance: medium-sized; j_gene: TRBJ2-7; CDR3nt: TGTGCCAGCTCACCAGCGTTATGGGGCTACGAGCAGTACTTC; CDR3aa: CASSPALWGYEQYF
d_gene: TRBD2; v_gene: TRBV9; abundance: medium-sized; j_gene: TRBJ2-3; CDR3nt: TGTGCCAGCACCCCTAGCGGGGAGACAGATACGCAGTATTTT; CDR3aa: CASTPSGETDTQYF
d_gene: TRBD1; v_gene: TRBV15; abundance: NA; j_gene: TRBJ2-7; CDR3nt: TGTGCCACCAGCAGTGAGGGACAGAGATACGAGCAGTACTTC; CDR3aa: CATSSEGQRYEQYF
d_gene: NA; v_gene: TRBV28; abundance: many; j_gene: TRBJ1-5; CDR3nt: TGTGCCAGCTTGTTGGAAGGGGGAGGGCATCAGCCCCAGCATTTT; CDR3aa: CASLLEGGGHQPQHF
d_gene: NA; v_gene: TRBV28; abundance: NA; j_gene: TRBJ1-1; CDR3nt: TGTGCCAGCAGTTACCGACAGGAAAGTGAAGCTTTCTTT; CDR3aa: CASSYRQESEAFF
d_gene: NA; v_gene: TRBV4-2; abundance: many; j_gene: TRBJ1-3; CDR3nt: TGTGCCAGCAGCCAAGACGACAGGACGCGCAACACCATATATTTT; CDR3aa: CASSQDDRTRNTIYF
d_gene: NA; v_gene: TRBV11-2; abundance: few; j_gene: TRBJ2-1; CDR3nt: TGTGCCAGCAGCGCCCGGATCTATTCCTACAATGAGCAGTTCTTC; CDR3aa: CASSARIYSYNEQFF
d_gene: NA; v_gene: TRBV2; abundance: few; j_gene: TRBJ1-5; CDR3nt: TGTGCCAGCAGTGAGTGGGGTGGACTTAGCAATCAGCCCCAGCATTTT; CDR3aa: CASSEWGGLSNQPQHF
d_gene: TRBD1; v_gene: TRBV2; abundance: few; j_gene: TRBJ2-7; CDR3nt: TGTGCCAGCAGCTCCGGCAGGGGGCGGCAGTACTTC; CDR3aa: CASSSGRGRQYF
d_gene: NA; v_gene: TRBV2; abundance: NA; j_gene: TRBJ2-2; CDR3nt: TGTGCCAGCAGTTTCGGCATGACCACCGGGGAGCTGTTTTTT; CDR3aa: CASSFGMTTGELFF
d_gene: NA; v_gene: TRBV28; abundance: NA; j_gene: TRBJ1-1; CDR3nt: TGTGCCAGCAGTTTAAGACAGTACGACACTGAAGCTTTCTTT; CDR3aa: CASSLRQYDTEAFF
d_gene: NA; v_gene: TRBV5-5; abundance: many; j_gene: TRBJ1-1; CDR3nt: TGTGCCAGCAGCTTGGTGAGGGGGAGGAACACTGAAGCTTTCTTT; CDR3aa: CASSLVRGRNTEAFF
d_gene: NA; v_gene: TRBV11-2; abundance: NA; j_gene: TRBJ2-7; CDR3nt: TGTGCCAGCAGCTTATTTTTGACTAGGGGGGACGAGCAGTACTTC; CDR3aa: CASSLFLTRGDEQYF
d_gene: NA; v_gene: TRBV5-4; abundance: NA; j_gene: TRBJ2-3; CDR3nt: TGTGCCAGCAGCTTCATAGATACGCAGTATTTT; CDR3aa: CASSFIDTQYF
d_gene: NA; v_gene: TRBV28; abundance: NA; j_gene: TRBJ2-7; CDR3nt: TGTGCCTCGGTGGCAGGGGTAACCTACGAGCAGTACTTC; CDR3aa: CASVAGVTYEQYF
d_gene: NA; v_gene: TRBV7-2; abundance: NA; j_gene: TRBJ2-7; CDR3nt: TGTGCCAGCAGCTTATTCCGGGCTTCCTACGAGCAGTACTTC; CDR3aa: CASSLFRASYEQYF
d_gene: NA; v_gene: TRBV2; abundance: once; j_gene: TRBJ1-3; CDR3nt: TGTGCCAGCAGTGAAGGCACGGGCAACTCTGGAAACACCATATATTTT; CDR3aa: CASSEGTGNSGNTIYF
d_gene: TRBD2; v_gene: TRBV4-1; abundance: NA; j_gene: TRBJ2-3; CDR3nt: TGCGCCAGCAGAACTAGCGGGGGCACAGATACGCAGTATTTT; CDR3aa: CASRTSGGTDTQYF
d_gene: NA; v_gene: TRBV5-1; abundance: NA; j_gene: TRBJ1-1; CDR3nt: TGCGCCAGCAGCTTGGACGGTAAGAACACTGAAGCTTTCTTT; CDR3aa: CASSLDGKNTEAFF
d_gene: TRBD1; v_gene: TRBV18; abundance: NA; j_gene: TRBJ1-2; CDR3nt: TGTGCCAGCTCCCTTGACAGGGTCTCGGGCTATGGCTACACCTTC; CDR3aa: CASSLDRVSGYGYTF
d_gene: NA; v_gene: TRBV6-5; abundance: NA; j_gene: TRBJ2-1; CDR3nt: TGTGCCAGCAGTTCCCTACTAGGGGGTAACAATGAGCAGTTCTTC; CDR3aa: CASSSLLGGNNEQFF
d_gene: NA; v_gene: TRBV5-1; abundance: few; j_gene: TRBJ1-2; CDR3nt: TGCGCCAGCAGTAGGGACGACTCTAACTATGGCTACACCTTC; CDR3aa: CASSRDDSNYGYTF
d_gene: TRBD1; v_gene: TRBV7-2; abundance: many; j_gene: TRBJ1-2; CDR3nt: TGTGCCAGCAGACCTTCTGGGACAGCCTATGGCTACACCTTC; CDR3aa: CASRPSGTAYGYTF
d_gene: NA; v_gene: TRBV11-3; abundance: few; j_gene: TRBJ1-1; CDR3nt: TGTGCCAGCAGCTTCGCGGGCACTGAAGCTTTCTTT; CDR3aa: CASSFAGTEAFF
d_gene: NA; v_gene: TRBV19; abundance: once; j_gene: TRBJ1-5; CDR3nt: TGTGCCAGTAGTATGGGAGTAGGGGCAGGCAATCAGCCCCAGCATTTT; CDR3aa: CASSMGVGAGNQPQHF
d_gene: TRBD1; v_gene: TRBV27; abundance: NA; j_gene: TRBJ1-5; CDR3nt: TGTGCCAGCAGTTTATCGACAGGGGCGGGGCAGCCCCAGCATTTT; CDR3aa: CASSLSTGAGQPQHF
d_gene: NA; v_gene: TRBV6-6; abundance: NA; j_gene: TRBJ1-1; CDR3nt: TGTGCCAGCAGACAGGGTGGAGGGGCCACTGAAGCTTTCTTT; CDR3aa: CASRQGGGATEAFF
d_gene: NA; v_gene: TRBV27; abundance: few; j_gene: TRBJ1-1; CDR3nt: TGTGCCAGCAGTCCGAGGGTCCCTAAAACGAACACTGAAGCTTTCTTT; CDR3aa: CASSPRVPKTNTEAFF
d_gene: NA; v_gene: TRBV7-3; abundance: many; j_gene: TRBJ1-6; CDR3nt: TGTGCCAGCAGCTTAACGAGGGGACCCCTCCACTTT; CDR3aa: CASSLTRGPLHF
d_gene: TRBD1; v_gene: TRBV9; abundance: few; j_gene: TRBJ1-2; CDR3nt: TGTGCCAGCACCCCGGGGGGACAGGGGGCGCTTGACTATGGCTACACCTTC; CDR3aa: CASTPGGQGALDYGYTF
d_gene: TRBD1; v_gene: TRBV11-1; abundance: NA; j_gene: TRBJ2-7; CDR3nt: TGTGCCAGCAGCTCGGGACAGTCCTACGAGCAGTACTTC; CDR3aa: CASSSGQSYEQYF
d_gene: NA; v_gene: TRBV5-5; abundance: few; j_gene: TRBJ2-7; CDR3nt: TGTGCCAGCAGCTTGGAGGCGGGTTACGAGCAGTACTTC; CDR3aa: CASSLEAGYEQYF
d_gene: TRBD1; v_gene: TRBV7-9; abundance: many; j_gene: TRBJ1-2; CDR3nt: TGTGCCAGCAGCGGAACAGGGGGCATGTATGGCTACACCTTC; CDR3aa: CASSGTGGMYGYTF
d_gene: TRBD2; v_gene: TRBV6-1; abundance: NA; j_gene: TRBJ2-3; CDR3nt: TGTGCCAGCAGTGGAGGGACTAGCCCCGATACGCAGTATTTT; CDR3aa: CASSGGTSPDTQYF
d_gene: TRBD1; v_gene: TRBV18; abundance: few; j_gene: TRBJ2-1; CDR3nt: TGTGCCAGCTCACTCATTTCAGGGGGCTACAATGAGCAGTTCTTC; CDR3aa: CASSLISGGYNEQFF
d_gene: TRBD2; v_gene: TRBV7-8; abundance: NA; j_gene: TRBJ2-7; CDR3nt: TGTGCCAGCAGCCTGAGGGGTAGCGGGAAATTGTTACCCTACGAGCAGTACTTC; CDR3aa: CASSLRGSGKLLPYEQYF
d_gene: NA; v_gene: TRBV6-5; abundance: NA; j_gene: TRBJ1-2; CDR3nt: TGTGCCAGCAGCGCCCCCCGGGCTAACTATGGCTACACCTTC; CDR3aa: CASSAPRANYGYTF
d_gene: TRBD2; v_gene: TRBV7-8; abundance: NA; j_gene: TRBJ2-7; CDR3nt: TGTGCCAGCAGCTCAACTAGCGGACTCTACGAGCAGTACTTC; CDR3aa: CASSSTSGLYEQYF
d_gene: TRBD2; v_gene: TRBV7-2; abundance: NA; j_gene: TRBJ2-2; CDR3nt: TGTGCCAGCAGCCCTGGACTAGCGGGAGCCGGGGAGCTGTTTTTT; CDR3aa: CASSPGLAGAGELFF
d_gene: NA; v_gene: TRBV9; abundance: NA; j_gene: TRBJ1-1; CDR3nt: TGTGCCAGCAGCGTAGGGGTGCTCACTGAAGCTTTCTTT; CDR3aa: CASSVGVLTEAFF
d_gene: NA; v_gene: TRBV28; abundance: NA; j_gene: TRBJ1-2; CDR3nt: TGTGCCAGCAGTTTAGCGGTGGGGGGCGGCTACACCTTC; CDR3aa: CASSLAVGGGYTF
d_gene: NA; v_gene: TRBV7-9; abundance: NA; j_gene: TRBJ1-2; CDR3nt: TGTGCCAGCAGCCAAGGGGGGGTCCCGGGGGACGGCTACACCTTC; CDR3aa: CASSQGGVPGDGYTF
d_gene: NA; v_gene: TRBV9; abundance: NA; j_gene: TRBJ1-4; CDR3nt: TGTGCCAGCAGCATCGACAGAGTTGCAACTAATGAAAAACTGTTTTTT; CDR3aa: CASSIDRVATNEKLFF
d_gene: NA; v_gene: TRBV6-5; abundance: NA; j_gene: TRBJ2-5; CDR3nt: TGTGCCAGCAGCCCCGACACCCAAGAGACCCAGTACTTC; CDR3aa: CASSPDTQETQYF
d_gene: NA; v_gene: TRBV11-2; abundance: NA; j_gene: TRBJ1-5; CDR3nt: TGTGCCAGCAGCGTCTCGGTACGGGGGGTCCAGCATTTT; CDR3aa: CASSVSVRGVQHF
d_gene: TRBD2; v_gene: TRBV2; abundance: NA; j_gene: TRBJ2-1; CDR3nt: TGTGCCAGCAGTGAAGCGGGGGGGTCCTCCAATGAGCAGTTCTTC; CDR3aa: CASSEAGGSSNEQFF
d_gene: NA; v_gene: TRBV5-1; abundance: medium-sized; j_gene: TRBJ1-1; CDR3nt: TGCGCCAGCAGCTTGGATGGGGGGCCTACTGAAGCTTTCTTT; CDR3aa: CASSLDGGPTEAFF
d_gene: TRBD1; v_gene: TRBV19; abundance: NA; j_gene: TRBJ2-3; CDR3nt: TGTGCCAGTAGCAGCGGCCGTGGACAGGGGTTCGGAGATACGCAGTATTTT; CDR3aa: CASSSGRGQGFGDTQYF
d_gene: TRBD1; v_gene: TRBV5-8; abundance: NA; j_gene: TRBJ2-1; CDR3nt: TGTGCCAGCAGCTGGGGGAGGACAGGGGGAAATGAGCAGTTCTTC; CDR3aa: CASSWGRTGGNEQFF
d_gene: NA; v_gene: TRBV18; abundance: few; j_gene: TRBJ2-2; CDR3nt: TGTGCCAGCTCACCAGGCGCAGCCGGGGAGCTGTTTTTT; CDR3aa: CASSPGAAGELFF
d_gene: NA; v_gene: TRBV7-9; abundance: NA; j_gene: TRBJ2-4; CDR3nt: TGTGCCAGCAGCGCGTCGGGAACCAAAAACATTCAGTACTTC; CDR3aa: CASSASGTKNIQYF
d_gene: TRBD1; v_gene: TRBV5-6; abundance: NA; j_gene: TRBJ2-2; CDR3nt: TGTGCCAGCAGCGCTGGGACAGGGAACACCGGGGAGCTGTTTTTT; CDR3aa: CASSAGTGNTGELFF